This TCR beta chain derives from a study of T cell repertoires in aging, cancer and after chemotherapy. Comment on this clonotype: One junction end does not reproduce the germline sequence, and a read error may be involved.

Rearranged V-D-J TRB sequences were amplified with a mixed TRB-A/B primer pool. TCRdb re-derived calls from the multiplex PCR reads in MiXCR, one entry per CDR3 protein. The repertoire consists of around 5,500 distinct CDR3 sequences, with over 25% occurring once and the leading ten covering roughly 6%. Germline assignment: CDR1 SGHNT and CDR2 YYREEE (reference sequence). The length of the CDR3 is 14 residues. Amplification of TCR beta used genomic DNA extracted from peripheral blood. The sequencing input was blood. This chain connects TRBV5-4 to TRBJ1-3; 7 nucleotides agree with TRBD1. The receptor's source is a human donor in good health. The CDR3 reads CASNLGQPGNTIYF. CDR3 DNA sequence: TGCGCCAGCAACTTGGGACAGCCTGGAAACACCATATATTTT.